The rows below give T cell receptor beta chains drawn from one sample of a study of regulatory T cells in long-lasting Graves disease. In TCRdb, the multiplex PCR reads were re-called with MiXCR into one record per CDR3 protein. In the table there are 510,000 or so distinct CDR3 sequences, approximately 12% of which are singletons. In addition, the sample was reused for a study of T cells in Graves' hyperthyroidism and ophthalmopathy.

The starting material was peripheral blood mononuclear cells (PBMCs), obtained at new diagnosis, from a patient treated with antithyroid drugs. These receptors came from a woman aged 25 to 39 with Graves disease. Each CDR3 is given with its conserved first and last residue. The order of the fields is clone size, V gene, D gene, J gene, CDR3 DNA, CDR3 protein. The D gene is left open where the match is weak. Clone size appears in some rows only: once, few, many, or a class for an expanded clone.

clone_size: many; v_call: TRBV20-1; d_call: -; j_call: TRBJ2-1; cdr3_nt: TGCAGTGCTAGACCCCGAGCTGGGATTAGGTCCTACAATGAGCAGTTCTTC; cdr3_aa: CSARPRAGIRSYNEQFF
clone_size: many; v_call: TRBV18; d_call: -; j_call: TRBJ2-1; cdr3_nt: TGTGCCAGCTCACCGGTACTTAATGAGCAGTTCTTC; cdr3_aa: CASSPVLNEQFF
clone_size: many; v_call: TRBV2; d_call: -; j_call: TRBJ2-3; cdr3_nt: TGTGCCAGCAGTGACGGGGGTACGCAGTATTTT; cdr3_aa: CASSDGGTQYF
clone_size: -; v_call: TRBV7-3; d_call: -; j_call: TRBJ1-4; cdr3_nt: TGTGCCAGCAGCGAAGGGGTACCTCCCGCCGAACTGTTTTTT; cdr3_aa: CASSEGVPPAELFF
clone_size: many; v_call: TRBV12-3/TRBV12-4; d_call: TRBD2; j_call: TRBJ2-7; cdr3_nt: TGTGCCAGCAGTTTAGAAATGTGGGCGGGAGACGAGCAGTACTTC; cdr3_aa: CASSLEMWAGDEQYF
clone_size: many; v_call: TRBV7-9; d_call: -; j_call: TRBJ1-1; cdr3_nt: TGTGCCAGCAGCTTAGGTGACGGATCGAACACTGAAGCTTTCTTT; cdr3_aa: CASSLGDGSNTEAFF
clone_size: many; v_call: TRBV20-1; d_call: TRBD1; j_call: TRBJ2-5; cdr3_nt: TGCAGTGCTAGTCAGACAGGGGGCCCGGAGACCCAGTACTTC; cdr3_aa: CSASQTGGPETQYF
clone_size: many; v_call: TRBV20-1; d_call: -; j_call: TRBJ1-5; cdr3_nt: TGCAGTGCCACAACAGGGCCTGAGCAGAATCAGCCCCAGCATTTT; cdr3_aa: CSATTGPEQNQPQHF
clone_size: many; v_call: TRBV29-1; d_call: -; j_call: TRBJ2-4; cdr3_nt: TGCAGCGTTGAATTGGGTCCAATCGGGGCCAAAAACATTCAGTACTTC; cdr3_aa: CSVELGPIGAKNIQYF
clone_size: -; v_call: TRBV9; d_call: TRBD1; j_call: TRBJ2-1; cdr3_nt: TGTGCCAGCAGCGATGGGGACAGCTACAATGAGCAGTTCTTC; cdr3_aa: CASSDGDSYNEQFF
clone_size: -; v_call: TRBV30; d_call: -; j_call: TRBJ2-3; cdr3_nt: TGTGCCTGGAGTGTAGGGAGAATGGGTTACTGGACTACGCAGTATTTT; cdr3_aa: CAWSVGRMGYWTTQYF
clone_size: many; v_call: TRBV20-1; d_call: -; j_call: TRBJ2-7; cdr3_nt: TGCAGTGCTCGCCCCGGGACTCTCGCCTACGAGCAGTACTTC; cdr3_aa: CSARPGTLAYEQYF
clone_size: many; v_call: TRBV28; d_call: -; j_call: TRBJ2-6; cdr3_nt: TGTGCCAGCAGTGTAACAGGGTCTGGGGCCAACGTCCTGACTTTC; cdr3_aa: CASSVTGSGANVLTF
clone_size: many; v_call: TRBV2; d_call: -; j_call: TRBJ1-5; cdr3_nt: TGTGCCAGCAGTGGAGACAGCGATCAGCCCCAGCATTTT; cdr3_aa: CASSGDSDQPQHF
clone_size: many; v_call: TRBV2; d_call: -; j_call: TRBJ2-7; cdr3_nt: TGTGCCAGCAACAAAGGGGCAAGGAAGTACTTC; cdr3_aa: CASNKGARKYF
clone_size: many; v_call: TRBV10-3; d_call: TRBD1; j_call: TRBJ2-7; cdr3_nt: TGTGCCATCAGTGGGTCACAGGGGGGTAACTCCTACGAGCAGTACTTC; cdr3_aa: CAISGSQGGNSYEQYF
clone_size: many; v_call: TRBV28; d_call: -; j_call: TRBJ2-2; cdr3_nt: TGTGCCAGCATGTTTTCTAGCATCGGGGAGCTGTTTTTT; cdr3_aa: CASMFSSIGELFF
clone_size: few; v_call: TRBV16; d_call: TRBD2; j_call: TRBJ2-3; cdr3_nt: TGTGCCAGCAGCTCCCTGGGGGACTACCCCACAGATACGCAGTATTTT; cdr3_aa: CASSSLGDYPTDTQYF
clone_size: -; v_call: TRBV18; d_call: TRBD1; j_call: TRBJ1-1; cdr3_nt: TGTGCCAGCTCACAAGACAGGGTTGGCTCTGAAGCTTTCTTT; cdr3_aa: CASSQDRVGSEAFF
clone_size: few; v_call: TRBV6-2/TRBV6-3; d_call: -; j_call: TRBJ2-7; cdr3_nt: TGTGCCAGCAGTCGGGACGGCTTAAGCTCCTACGAGCAGTACTTC; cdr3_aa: CASSRDGLSSYEQYF
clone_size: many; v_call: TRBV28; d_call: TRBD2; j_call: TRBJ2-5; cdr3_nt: TGTGCCAGCAGTTTGAGGTTAGCGGGAGTTGAAGAGACCCAGTACTTC; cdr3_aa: CASSLRLAGVEETQYF
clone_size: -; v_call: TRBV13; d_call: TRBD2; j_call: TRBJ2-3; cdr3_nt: TGTGCCAGCAGCCTAACCGGGACTAGCGGCACAGATACGCAGTATTTT; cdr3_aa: CASSLTGTSGTDTQYF
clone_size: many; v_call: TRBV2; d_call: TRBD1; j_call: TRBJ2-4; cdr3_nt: TGTGCCAGCAGCGTACAGGGGTTAGCCAAAAACATTCAGTACTTC; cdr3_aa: CASSVQGLAKNIQYF
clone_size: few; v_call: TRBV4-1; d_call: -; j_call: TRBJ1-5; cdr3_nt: TGCGCCAGCAGCTGGGGAGAGGGAAATCAGCCCCAGCATTTT; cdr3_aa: CASSWGEGNQPQHF
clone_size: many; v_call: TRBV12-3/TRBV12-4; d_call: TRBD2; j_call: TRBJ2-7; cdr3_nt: TGTGCCAGCAGTTCCAACCGACTAGCGGGAGTGGGCGAGCAGTACTTC; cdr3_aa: CASSSNRLAGVGEQYF
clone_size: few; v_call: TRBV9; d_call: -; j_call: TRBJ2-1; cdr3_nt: TGTGCCAGCAGCGTAGCTACCGTAGCGCCGTACAATGAGCAGTTCTTC; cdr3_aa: CASSVATVAPYNEQFF
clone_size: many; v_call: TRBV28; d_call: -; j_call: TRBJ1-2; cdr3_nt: TGTGCCAGCAGTACGGGTAGGGGCTACACCTTC; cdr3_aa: CASSTGRGYTF
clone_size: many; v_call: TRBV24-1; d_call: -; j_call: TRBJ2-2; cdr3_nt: TGTGCCACCAGTCCCCAACCAACCACCGGGGAGCTGTTTTTT; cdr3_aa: CATSPQPTTGELFF
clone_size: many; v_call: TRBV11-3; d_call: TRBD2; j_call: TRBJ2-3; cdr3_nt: TGTGCCAGCAGCTTAACGGGTTGGGGGAGGGTCGCAGATACGCAGTATTTT; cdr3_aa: CASSLTGWGRVADTQYF
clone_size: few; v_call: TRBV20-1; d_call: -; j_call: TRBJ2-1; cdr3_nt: TGCAGTGCTAGAAGTCGGAGACTTAAGCAGTTCTTC; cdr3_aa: CSARSRRLKQFF
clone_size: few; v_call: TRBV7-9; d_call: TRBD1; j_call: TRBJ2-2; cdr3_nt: TGTGCCAGCAGCTCGCAACCGGGACAGGGAGGCCGGGAGCTGTTTTTT; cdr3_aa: CASSSQPGQGGRELFF
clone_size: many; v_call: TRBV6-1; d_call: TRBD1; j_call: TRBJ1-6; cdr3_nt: TGTGCCAGCAGCTCCAGGGGGATCTCACCCCTCCACTTT; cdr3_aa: CASSSRGISPLHF
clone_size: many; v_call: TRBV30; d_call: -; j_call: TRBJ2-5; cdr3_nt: TGTGCCTGGAGTGTATTAAGAGAGACCCAGTACTTC; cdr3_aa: CAWSVLRETQYF
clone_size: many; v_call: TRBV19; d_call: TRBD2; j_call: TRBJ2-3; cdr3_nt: TGTGCCAGTAGCACCGGGACTACCACAGATACGCAGTATTTT; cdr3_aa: CASSTGTTTDTQYF
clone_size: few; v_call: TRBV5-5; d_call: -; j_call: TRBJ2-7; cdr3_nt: TGTGCCAGCAGCTCGCCCCGGGACGGCACCTACGAGCAGTACTTC; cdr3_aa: CASSSPRDGTYEQYF
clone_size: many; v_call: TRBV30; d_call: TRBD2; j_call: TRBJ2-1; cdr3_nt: TGTGCCTGGAGTCCCCTAGCGGGAGTGAGTGAGCAGTTCTTC; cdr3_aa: CAWSPLAGVSEQFF
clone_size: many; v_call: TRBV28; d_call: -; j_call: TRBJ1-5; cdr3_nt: TGTGCCAGCAGAGTTCCCAGGGGACGGAGCAATCAGCCCCAGCATTTT; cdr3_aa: CASRVPRGRSNQPQHF
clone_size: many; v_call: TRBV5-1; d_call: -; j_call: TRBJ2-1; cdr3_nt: TGCGCCAGCAGCTTGATCGGAAATGAGCAGTTCTTC; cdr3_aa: CASSLIGNEQFF
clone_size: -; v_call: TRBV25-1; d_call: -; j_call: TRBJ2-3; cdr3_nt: TGTGCCAGCAGTGAATGGGCAGGGGAAAACACAGATACGCAGTATTTT; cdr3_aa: CASSEWAGENTDTQYF
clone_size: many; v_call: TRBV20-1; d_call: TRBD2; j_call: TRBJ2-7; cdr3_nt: TGCAGTGCTAGAGTGGGACTAACTGGGGAGCAGTACTTC; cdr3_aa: CSARVGLTGEQYF
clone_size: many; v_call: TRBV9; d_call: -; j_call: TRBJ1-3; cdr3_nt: TGTGCCAGCAGCGTAAACGAGAGAAACACCATATATTTT; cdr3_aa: CASSVNERNTIYF
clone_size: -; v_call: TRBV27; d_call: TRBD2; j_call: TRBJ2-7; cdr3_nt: TGTGCCAGCAGTTTCTCTCCTTATAGCGGGAGCTCCTACGAGCAGTACTTC; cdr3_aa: CASSFSPYSGSSYEQYF
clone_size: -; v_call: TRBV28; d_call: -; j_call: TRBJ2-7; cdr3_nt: TGTGCCAGCATTTCTCAGCACCGGTACGAGCAGTACTTC; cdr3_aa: CASISQHRYEQYF
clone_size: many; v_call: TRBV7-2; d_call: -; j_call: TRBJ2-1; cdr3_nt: TGTGCCAGCAGCTTAAACCCGGGCGTGGGTGAGCAGTTCTTC; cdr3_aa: CASSLNPGVGEQFF
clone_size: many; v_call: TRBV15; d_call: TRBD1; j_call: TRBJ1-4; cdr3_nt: TGTGCCACGACAAGGACAGGGGGCGCATCGGAAAAACTGTTTTTT; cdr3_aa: CATTRTGGASEKLFF
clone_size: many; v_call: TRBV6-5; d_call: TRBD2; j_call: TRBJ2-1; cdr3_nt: TGTGCCAGCAGTTACTTGGCTAGCGGTTACAATGAGCAGTTCTTC; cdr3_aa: CASSYLASGYNEQFF
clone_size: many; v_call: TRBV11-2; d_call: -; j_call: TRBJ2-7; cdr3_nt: TGTGCCAGCAGCTTTGGGACGGGCTACGAGCAGTACTTC; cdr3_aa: CASSFGTGYEQYF
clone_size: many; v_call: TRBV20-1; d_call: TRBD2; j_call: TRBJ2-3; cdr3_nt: TGCAGTGCCGAAAATCGGGGGGAGGCAGATACGCAGTATTTT; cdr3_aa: CSAENRGEADTQYF
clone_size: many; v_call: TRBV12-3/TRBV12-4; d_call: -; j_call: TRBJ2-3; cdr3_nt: TGTGCCAGCAGTCCGGGACTTACAACAGATACGCAGTATTTT; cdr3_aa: CASSPGLTTDTQYF
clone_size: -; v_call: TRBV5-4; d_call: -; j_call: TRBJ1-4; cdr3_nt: TGTGCCAGCAGCTTGAAGACAGGAATTATGGGTGAAAAACTGTTTTTT; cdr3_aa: CASSLKTGIMGEKLFF
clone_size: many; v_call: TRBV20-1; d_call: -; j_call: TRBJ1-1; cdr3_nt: TGCAGTGCTAGAGATAACCTTAGGGGAGGCACTGAAGCTTTCTTT; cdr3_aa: CSARDNLRGGTEAFF